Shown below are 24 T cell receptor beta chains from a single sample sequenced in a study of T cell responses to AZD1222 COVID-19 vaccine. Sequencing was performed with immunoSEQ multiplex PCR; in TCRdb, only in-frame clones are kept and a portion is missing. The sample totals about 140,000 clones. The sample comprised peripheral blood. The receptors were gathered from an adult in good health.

The CDR3 loop is CASSLSAGTYNEQFF. CDR3 DNA sequence: TGTGCCAGCAGTTTATCGGCTGGGACTTACAATGAGCAGTTCTTC. The chain uses TRBV27 and TRBJ2-1; a possible D gene is TRBD2 (6 bases). CDR1 and CDR2 (germline): MNHEY, SMNVEV (reference sequence). V dropped 0 bases and J dropped 4 bases, with 10 bases sitting between them. The CDR3 runs 15 residues.

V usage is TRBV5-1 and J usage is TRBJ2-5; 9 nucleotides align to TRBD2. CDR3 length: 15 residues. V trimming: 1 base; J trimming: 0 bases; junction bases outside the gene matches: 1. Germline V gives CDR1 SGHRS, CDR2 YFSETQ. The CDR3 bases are TGCGCCAGCAGCTTGCCTAGCGGGAACCAAGAGACCCAGTACTTC. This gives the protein CASSLPSGNQETQYF.

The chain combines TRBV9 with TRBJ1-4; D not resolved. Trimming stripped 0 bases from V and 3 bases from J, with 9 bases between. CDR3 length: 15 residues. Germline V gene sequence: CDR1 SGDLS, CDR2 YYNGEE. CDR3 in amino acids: CASSVAHTANEKLFF. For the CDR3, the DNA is TGTGCCAGCAGCGTAGCTCACACAGCTAATGAAAAACTGTTTTTT. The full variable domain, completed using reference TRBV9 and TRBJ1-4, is DSGVTQTPKHLITATGQRVTLRCSPRSGDLSVYWYQQSLDQGLQFLIQYYNGEERAKGNILERFSAQQFPDLHSELNLSSLELGDSALYFCASSVAHTANEKLFFGSGTQLSVL.

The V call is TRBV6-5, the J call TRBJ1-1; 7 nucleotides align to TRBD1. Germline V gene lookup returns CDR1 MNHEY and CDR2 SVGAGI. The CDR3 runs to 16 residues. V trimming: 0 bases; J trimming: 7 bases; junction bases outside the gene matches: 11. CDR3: CASSYSTPTGRHEAFF. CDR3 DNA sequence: TGTGCCAGCAGTTACTCGACCCCGACAGGGCGACATGAAGCTTTCTTT.

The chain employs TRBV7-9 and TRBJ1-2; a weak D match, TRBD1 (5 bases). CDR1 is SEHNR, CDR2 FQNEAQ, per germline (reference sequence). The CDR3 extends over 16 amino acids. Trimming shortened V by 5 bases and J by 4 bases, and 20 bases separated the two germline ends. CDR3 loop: CASSRRGDAAFYGYTF. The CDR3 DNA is TGTGCCAGCAGCCGAAGAGGGGACGCCGCCTTCTATGGCTACACCTTC. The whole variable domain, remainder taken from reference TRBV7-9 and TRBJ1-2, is DTGVSQNPRHKITKRGQNVTFRCDPISEHNRLYWYRQTLGQGPEFLTYFQNEAQLEKSRLLSDRFSAERPKGSFSTLEIQRTEQGDSAMYLCASSRRGDAAFYGYTFGSGTRLTVV.

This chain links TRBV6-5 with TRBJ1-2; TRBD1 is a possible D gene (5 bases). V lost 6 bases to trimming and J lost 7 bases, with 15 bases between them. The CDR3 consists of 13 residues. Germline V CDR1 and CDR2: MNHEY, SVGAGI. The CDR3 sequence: CASREQGRSGYTF. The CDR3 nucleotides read TGTGCCAGCAGGGAGCAGGGTCGAAGTGGCTACACCTTC.

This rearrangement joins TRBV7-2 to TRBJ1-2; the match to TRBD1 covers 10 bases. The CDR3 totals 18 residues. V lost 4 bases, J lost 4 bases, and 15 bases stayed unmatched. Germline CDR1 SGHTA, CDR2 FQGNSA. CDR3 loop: CASSSRQGAPPFVYGYTF. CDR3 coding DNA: TGTGCCAGCAGCTCCCGACAGGGGGCGCCTCCTTTTGTCTATGGCTACACCTTC.

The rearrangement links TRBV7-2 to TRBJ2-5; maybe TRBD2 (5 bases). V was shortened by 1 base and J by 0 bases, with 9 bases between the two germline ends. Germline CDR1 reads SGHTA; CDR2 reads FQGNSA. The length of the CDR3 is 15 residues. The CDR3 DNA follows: TGTGCCAGCAGCTTAGGGGCGGGCTACCAAGAGACCCAGTACTTC. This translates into CASSLGAGYQETQYF.

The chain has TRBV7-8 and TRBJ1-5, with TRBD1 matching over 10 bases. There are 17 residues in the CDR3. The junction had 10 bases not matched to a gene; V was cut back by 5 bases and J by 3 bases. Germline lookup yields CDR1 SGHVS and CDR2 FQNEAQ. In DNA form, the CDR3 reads TGTGCCAGCAGCGTAAGGGACAGGGGCGTCCCCAATCAGCCCCAGCATTTT. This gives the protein CASSVRDRGVPNQPQHF.

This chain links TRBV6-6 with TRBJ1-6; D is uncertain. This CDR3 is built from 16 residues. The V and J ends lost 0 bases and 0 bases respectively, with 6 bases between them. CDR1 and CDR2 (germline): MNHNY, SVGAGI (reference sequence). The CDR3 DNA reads TGTGCCAGCAGTTACTCGACCGTCTCCTATAATTCACCCCTCCACTTT. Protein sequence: CASSYSTVSYNSPLHF.

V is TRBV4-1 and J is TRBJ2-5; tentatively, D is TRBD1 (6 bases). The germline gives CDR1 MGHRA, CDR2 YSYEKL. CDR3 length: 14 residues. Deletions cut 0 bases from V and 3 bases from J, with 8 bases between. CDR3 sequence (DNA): TGCGCCAGCAGCCAAGATTGGACAGAAGAGACCCAGTACTTC. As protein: CASSQDWTEETQYF.

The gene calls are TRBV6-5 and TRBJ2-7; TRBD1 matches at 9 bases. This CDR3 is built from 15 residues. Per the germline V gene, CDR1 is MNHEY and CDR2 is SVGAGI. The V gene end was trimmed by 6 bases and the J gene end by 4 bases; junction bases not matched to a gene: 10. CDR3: CASSTTGTGTYEQYF. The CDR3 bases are TGTGCCAGCAGCACCACCGGGACAGGGACTTACGAGCAGTACTTC.

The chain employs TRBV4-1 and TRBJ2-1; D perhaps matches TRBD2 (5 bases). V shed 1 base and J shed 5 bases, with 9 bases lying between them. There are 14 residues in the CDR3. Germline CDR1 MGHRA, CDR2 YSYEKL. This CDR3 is CASSQVPGNNEQFF. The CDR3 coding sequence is TGCGCCAGCAGCCAAGTCCCGGGAAACAATGAGCAGTTCTTC.

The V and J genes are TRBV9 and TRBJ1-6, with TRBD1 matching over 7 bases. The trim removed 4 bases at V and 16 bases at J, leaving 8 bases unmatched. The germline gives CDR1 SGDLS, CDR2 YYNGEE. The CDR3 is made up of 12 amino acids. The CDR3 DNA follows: TGTGCCAGCAGCCTTGACAGGGAGAGGCTCCACTTT. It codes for CASSLDRERLHF.

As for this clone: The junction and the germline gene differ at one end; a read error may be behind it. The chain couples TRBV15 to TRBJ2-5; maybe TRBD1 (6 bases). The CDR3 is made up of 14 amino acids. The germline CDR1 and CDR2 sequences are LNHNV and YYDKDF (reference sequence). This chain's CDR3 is CATTRGGNQETQYF. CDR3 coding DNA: TGTGCCACCACCAGAGGGGGTAATCAAGAGACCCAGTACTTC. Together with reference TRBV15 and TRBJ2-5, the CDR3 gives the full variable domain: DAMVIQNPRYQVTQFGKPVTLSCSQTLNHNVMYWYQQKSSQAPKLLFHYYDKDFNNEADTPDNFQSRRPNTSFCFLDIRSPGLGDTAMYLCATTRGGNQETQYFGPGTRLLVL.

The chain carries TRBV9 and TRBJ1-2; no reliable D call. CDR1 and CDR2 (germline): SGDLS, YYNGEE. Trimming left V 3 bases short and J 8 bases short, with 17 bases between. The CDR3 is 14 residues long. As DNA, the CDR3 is TGTGCCAGCAGCGGCTACCGGGGTCCGGGGGGCTACACCTTC. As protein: CASSGYRGPGGYTF.

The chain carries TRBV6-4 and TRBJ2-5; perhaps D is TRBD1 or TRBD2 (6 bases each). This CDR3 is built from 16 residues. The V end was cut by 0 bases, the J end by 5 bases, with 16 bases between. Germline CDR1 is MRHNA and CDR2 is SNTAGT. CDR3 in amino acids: CASSDSRGDMVETQYF. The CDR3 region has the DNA TGTGCCAGCAGTGACTCTAGGGGGGATATGGTGGAGACCCAGTACTTC.

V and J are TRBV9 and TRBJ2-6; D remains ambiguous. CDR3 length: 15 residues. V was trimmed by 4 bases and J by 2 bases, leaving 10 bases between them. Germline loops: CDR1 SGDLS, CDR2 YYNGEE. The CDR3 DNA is TGTGCCAGCAGCCCTCCGCATACTGGGGCCAACGTCCTGACTTTC. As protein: CASSPPHTGANVLTF.

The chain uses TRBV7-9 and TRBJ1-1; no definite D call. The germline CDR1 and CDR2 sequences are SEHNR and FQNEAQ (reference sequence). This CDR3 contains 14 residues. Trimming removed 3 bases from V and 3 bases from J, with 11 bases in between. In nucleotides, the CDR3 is TGTGCCAGCAGCTTCGGGAACTGGGACACTGAAGCTTTCTTT. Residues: CASSFGNWDTEAFF. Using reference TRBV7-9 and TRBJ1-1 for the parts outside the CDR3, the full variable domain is DTGVSQNPRHKITKRGQNVTFRCDPISEHNRLYWYRQTLGQGPEFLTYFQNEAQLEKSRLLSDRFSAERPKGSFSTLEIQRTEQGDSAMYLCASSFGNWDTEAFFGQGTRLTVV.

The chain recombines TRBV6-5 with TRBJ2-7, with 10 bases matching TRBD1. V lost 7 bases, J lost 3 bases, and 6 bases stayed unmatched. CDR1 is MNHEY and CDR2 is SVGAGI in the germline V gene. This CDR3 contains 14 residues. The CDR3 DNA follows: TGTGCCAGCATGAGGACAGGGGGTAGCTACGAGCAGTACTTC. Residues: CASMRTGGSYEQYF.

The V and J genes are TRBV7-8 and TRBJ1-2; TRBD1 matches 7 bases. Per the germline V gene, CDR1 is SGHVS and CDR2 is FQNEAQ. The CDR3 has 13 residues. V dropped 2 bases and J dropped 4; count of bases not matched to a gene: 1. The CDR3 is CASSLRTGYGYTF. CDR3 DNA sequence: TGTGCCAGCAGCTTAAGGACAGGCTATGGCTACACCTTC.

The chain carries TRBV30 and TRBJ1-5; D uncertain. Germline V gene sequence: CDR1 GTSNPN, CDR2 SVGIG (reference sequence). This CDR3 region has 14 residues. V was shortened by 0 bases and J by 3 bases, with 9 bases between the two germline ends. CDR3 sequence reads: CAWSVGSYNQPQHF. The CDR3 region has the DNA TGTGCCTGGAGTGTCGGCAGCTACAATCAGCCCCAGCATTTT.

This CDR3 is CASSRSTGVNEQYF. Written as DNA, the CDR3 is TGTGCCAGCAGCCGCTCGACAGGGGTAAACGAGCAGTACTTC. The chain carries TRBV7-8 and TRBJ2-7; TRBD1 matches 8 bases. The CDR3 sequence is 14 residues long. V lost 5 bases, J lost 5 bases, and 8 bases stayed unmatched. Germline V gene data show CDR1 as SGHVS and CDR2 as FQNEAQ. The variable domain in full, with the rest retrieved from reference TRBV7-8 and TRBJ2-7, is GAGVSQSPRYKVAKRGQDVALRCDPISGHVSLFWYQQALGQGPEFLTYFQNEAQLDKSGLPSDRFFAERPEGSVSTLKIQRTQQEDSAVYLCASSRSTGVNEQYFGPGTRLTVT.

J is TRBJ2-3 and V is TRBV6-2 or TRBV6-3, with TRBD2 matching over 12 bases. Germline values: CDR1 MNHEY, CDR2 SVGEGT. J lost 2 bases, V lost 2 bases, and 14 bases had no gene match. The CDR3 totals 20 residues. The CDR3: CASSYARLAGAQQNTDTQYF. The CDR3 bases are TGTGCCAGCAGTTACGCCAGACTAGCGGGGGCCCAACAGAACACAGATACGCAGTATTTT.